This T cell receptor beta chain was identified in a study of T cells in Graves' hyperthyroidism and ophthalmopathy. For the study at large: The blood sample was taken at first diagnosis, before treatment began.

From RNA transcripts, TCR beta CDR3 regions were amplified. In the first-round RT-PCR of the TCR CDR3, the HTBI primer set was used. A single record per CDR3 protein comes from TCRdb applying MiXCR to the multiplex PCR reads. The top ten clones hold just under 40% of a sample with some 300,000 distinct CDR3 sequences, roughly 20% of them seen once. The diagnostic basis comprised clinical symptoms, serum thyroxine and TRAb, thyroid ultrasound and orbital computed tomography. The germline V gene encodes CDR1 SGHNT and CDR2 YYREEE (reference sequence). The CDR3 consists of 15 residues. V was pared by 4 bases and J by 3 bases, with 14 bases between.

This clonotype was sampled from a man aged 50 or older with Graves' ophthalmopathy. The sample was blood. The rearrangement links TRBV5-4 to TRBJ2-1; D call uncertain. CDR3 coding DNA: TGTGCCAGCAGCCTCACGCCGGTGGGCTACAATGAGCAGTTCTTC. Translation: CASSLTPVGYNEQFF.